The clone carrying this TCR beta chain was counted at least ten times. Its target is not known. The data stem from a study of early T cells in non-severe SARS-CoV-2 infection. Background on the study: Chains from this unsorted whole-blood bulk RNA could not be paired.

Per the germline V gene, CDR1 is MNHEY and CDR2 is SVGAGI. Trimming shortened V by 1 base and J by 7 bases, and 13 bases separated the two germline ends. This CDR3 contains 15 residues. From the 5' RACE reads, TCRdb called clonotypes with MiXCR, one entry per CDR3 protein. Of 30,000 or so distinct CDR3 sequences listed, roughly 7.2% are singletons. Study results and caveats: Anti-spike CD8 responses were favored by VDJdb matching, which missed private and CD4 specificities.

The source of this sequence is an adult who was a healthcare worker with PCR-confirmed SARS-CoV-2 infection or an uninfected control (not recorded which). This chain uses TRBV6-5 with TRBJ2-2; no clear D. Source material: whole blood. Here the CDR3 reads CASSYLKGRDGELFF. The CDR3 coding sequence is TGTGCCAGCAGTTACTTAAAAGGGCGCGACGGGGAGCTGTTTTTT.